Below, 27 T cell receptor beta chains from the same sample are listed, as sequenced in a study of shared clonotypes between healthy human individuals (dated by TCRdb to the early 2020s). CD8 naive samples consisted of CD45RO-negative cells that were positively selected for CCR7, yielding a CD45RA+CCR7+ population without TemRA cells. Library creation used the immunoSEQ multiplex PCR assay. TCRdb carries this immuneACCESS record with in-frame sequences only. Its versions omit some clonotypes, under half of them owing to an unresolved V gene in the studies checked, with the rest unexplained. The table for this sample lists roughly 2 million clones; about 95% of them were counted only once. Approximately 1.2% of the sample is taken by the ten largest. Sequenced input: naive CD8+ T cells sorted from blood. The sample's cell subset or site label is to be understood as: CD45RA+CCR7+. The receptors stem from a man between 18 and 35 years old in good health.

The chain links TRBV27 to TRBJ2-3; tentatively, D is TRBD2 (5 bases). V lost 3 bases and J 4 bases, leaving 11 bases between the germline ends. The CDR3 is 14 amino acids. Germline V gene data show CDR1 as MNHEY and CDR2 as SMNVEV (reference sequence). CDR3 coding DNA: TGTGCCAGCAGTTTGCGGGTCCTAGCAGATACGCAGTATTTT. It encodes CASSLRVLADTQYF.

V gene TRBV25-1 combines with J gene TRBJ2-1; D is possibly TRBD2 (6 bases). Germline CDR1 MGHDK, CDR2 SYGVNS. This CDR3 is 16 amino acids long. V was clipped by 3 bases and J by 4 bases, with 16 bases between them. The chain's CDR3 is CASSEIGGESYNEQFF. In nucleotides, the CDR3 is TGTGCCAGCAGTGAGATTGGAGGGGAATCATACAATGAGCAGTTCTTC.

Of note for this clone: Additional DNA sequences in this sample encode the identical CDR3. This sequence joins TRBV27 and TRBJ2-7; no definite D call. Germline CDR1 reads MNHEY; CDR2 reads SMNVEV (reference sequence). The V end lost 2 bases, the J end lost 0 bases, and 5 bases lay between the germline ends. This CDR3 is built from 13 residues. The CDR3 bases are TGTGCCAGCAGTTTAGCGAGCTCCTACGAGCAGTACTTC. Amino acid sequence: CASSLASSYEQYF.

The chain employs TRBV5-4 and TRBJ1-2; D perhaps matches TRBD1 (5 bases). Germline values: CDR1 SGHNT, CDR2 YYREEE (reference sequence). Between the trimmed V and J ends, which lost 5 bases and 3 bases, there was a span of 17 bases. The CDR3 length is 15 residues. This CDR3 reads CASSYVGGGDYGYTF. The CDR3 nucleotides read TGTGCCAGCAGTTATGTCGGGGGAGGTGACTATGGCTACACCTTC.

Only one count was recorded for this clone. The identical CDR3 is also encoded by other nucleotide sequences in the sample. This chain links TRBV9 with TRBJ2-2, with D hard to call. CDR3 length equals 12 residues. Trimming left V 5 bases short and J 5 bases short, with 7 bases between. Germline V gene data show CDR1 as SGDLS and CDR2 as YYNGEE. CDR3 protein: CASSHGTGELFF. In DNA form, the CDR3 reads TGTGCCAGCAGTCACGGTACCGGGGAGCTGTTTTTT.

About this clone itself: The same CDR3 also results from other DNA sequences found in this sample. CDR3 sequence: CASSFGTTYNEQFF. The CDR3 DNA sequence: TGTGCCAGCAGCTTCGGGACAACTTACAATGAGCAGTTCTTC. This chain links TRBV5-6 with TRBJ2-1, with D possibly TRBD1 on 6 matching bases. V was shortened by 2 bases and J by 4 bases, with 10 bases between the two germline ends. Germline assignment: CDR1 SGHDT and CDR2 YYEEEE. This CDR3 is 14 amino acids long.

The chain recombines TRBV6-1 with TRBJ1-5; D is possibly TRBD1 (6 bases). There are 15 residues in the CDR3. The V end lost 4 bases, the J end lost 3 bases, and 13 bases lay between the germline ends. Germline V gives CDR1 MNHNS, CDR2 SASEGT. This CDR3 is CASSVLTGSNQPQHF. The CDR3 DNA reads TGTGCCAGCAGTGTCCTAACAGGGTCCAATCAGCCCCAGCATTTT.

CDR3 amino acids: CASSEGPGELDGNTIYF. The DNA of the CDR3 is TGTGCCAGCAGCGAGGGGCCGGGGGAACTAGATGGAAACACCATATATTTT. This rearrangement joins TRBV9 to TRBJ1-3, with D possibly TRBD1 on 5 matching bases. CDR3 length: 17 residues. Per germline, CDR1 SGDLS and CDR2 YYNGEE. Trimming stripped 3 bases from V and 3 bases from J, with 19 bases between.

V gene TRBV13 combines with J gene TRBJ1-2, with a weak D call TRBD1 (6 bases). The CDR3 length is 13 residues. Germline V gives CDR1 PRHDT, CDR2 FYEKMQ (reference sequence). The V end was cut by 5 bases, the J end by 4 bases, with 11 bases between. Here the CDR3 reads CASSPRGSYGYTF. The CDR3 nucleotides are TGTGCCAGCAGCCCGAGGGGGTCCTATGGCTACACCTTC.

This chain joins TRBV5-6 and TRBJ1-1, with D possibly matching TRBD1 (5 bases). Trimming removed 5 bases from V and 5 bases from J, with 16 bases in between. The germline V gene encodes CDR1 SGHDT and CDR2 YYEEEE. The CDR3 sequence is 14 residues long. The CDR3 nucleotides read TGTGCCAGCAGGGAGGGGACCGGGGTAACTGAAGCTTTCTTT. This encodes CASREGTGVTEAFF.

The chain has TRBV4-2 and TRBJ1-1; 7 nucleotides match TRBD1. This CDR3 has 15 residues. Germline lookup yields CDR1 LGHNA and CDR2 YNFKEQ. V was clipped by 4 bases and J by 7 bases; unmatched bases: 12. CDR3 residues: CASSPTVGGGGEAFF. Written as DNA, the CDR3 is TGTGCCAGCAGCCCCACGGTTGGAGGGGGCGGTGAAGCTTTCTTT.

On this clone itself: This same CDR3 is encoded by further DNA sequences in the sample. The V and J genes are TRBV9 and TRBJ2-3; D gene uncertain. Germline CDR1 and CDR2: SGDLS and YYNGEE. Deletions cut 1 base from V and 3 bases from J, with 9 bases between. The CDR3 covers 14 residues. The DNA for the CDR3 is TGTGCCAGCAGCGTACCGGACGGGACAGATACGCAGTATTTT. Translated, it gives CASSVPDGTDTQYF.

V usage is TRBV27 and J usage is TRBJ2-3; 10 bases match TRBD2. This CDR3 is built from 13 residues. Germline V lookup: CDR1 MNHEY, CDR2 SMNVEV (reference sequence). The V gene end was trimmed by 10 bases and the J gene end by 1 base; junction bases not matched to a gene: 2. This CDR3 reads CATGLAGTDTQYF. In DNA, the CDR3 is TGTGCCACCGGACTAGCGGGCACAGATACGCAGTATTTT.

The rearrangement uses TRBV27 and TRBJ1-5, with no clear D. The CDR3 is 15 amino acids. The ends were cut back, 3 bases at V and 3 bases at J, with 12 bases in the middle. The germline CDR1 and CDR2 sequences are MNHEY and SMNVEV (reference sequence). CDR3 protein: CASSFAGLNNQPQHF. DNA of the CDR3: TGTGCCAGCAGTTTCGCAGGACTGAACAATCAGCCCCAGCATTTT.

The gene calls are TRBV30 and TRBJ2-1; maybe TRBD2 (5 bases). Germline CDR1 is GTSNPN and CDR2 is SVGIG (reference sequence). The CDR3 contains 12 residues. With 7 bases removed from V and 9 bases from J, the gap between germline ends came to 16 bases. The CDR3 loop reads CALEPLGVEQFF. The CDR3 DNA reads TGTGCCTTGGAACCACTAGGAGTTGAGCAGTTCTTC.

The chain couples TRBV9 to TRBJ2-6; D is uncertain. V gave up 6 bases and J gave up 0 bases, with 13 bases separating them. The CDR3 runs 16 residues. The V gene's germline CDR1 is SGDLS and CDR2 YYNGEE. The CDR3 DNA sequence: TGTGCCAGCACCTCCGGACCGGCCTCTGGGGCCAACGTCCTGACTTTC. It specifies CASTSGPASGANVLTF.

Remarks on this clone: Other DNA sequences in the sample encode the same CDR3. The rearrangement joins TRBV27 to TRBJ2-7; D possibly corresponds to TRBD2 (5 bases). Germline V gives CDR1 MNHEY, CDR2 SMNVEV (reference sequence). This CDR3 has 13 amino acids. Between the trimmed V and J ends, which lost 5 bases and 2 bases, there was a span of 10 bases. Written as DNA, the CDR3 is TGTGCCAGCAGTAGCGGAGGAGCCTACGAGCAGTACTTC. This translates into CASSSGGAYEQYF.

The V call is TRBV19, the J call TRBJ2-5, with D maybe TRBD2 (6 bases). Germline V gene sequence: CDR1 LNHDA, CDR2 SQIVND (reference sequence). CDR3 length: 13 residues. Trimming pared 1 base from V and 5 bases from J, leaving 8 bases between. CDR3 DNA: TGTGCCAGTAGTATAGTAGCGGTCGAGACCCAGTACTTC. Translating gives CASSIVAVETQYF.

The V and J genes are TRBV28 and TRBJ1-2, with TRBD1 matching over 7 bases. V shed 7 bases and J 0 bases; nucleotides not matched to a gene: 5. The CDR3 sequence is 14 residues long. Germline CDR1 MDHEN, CDR2 SYDVKM. The DNA of the CDR3 is TGTGCCAGCAATAGGCAGGGGGCTAACTATGGCTACACCTTC. Protein product: CASNRQGANYGYTF.

This clone occurred once. The chain is built from TRBV2 and TRBJ2-7; 15 bases map to TRBD2. The germline CDR1 and CDR2 sequences are SNHLY and FYNNEI. The CDR3 is 15 amino acids. Unmatched junction bases numbered 2, after V lost 3 bases and J lost 5 bases. CDR3 sequence (DNA): TGTGCCAGCAGTGATGGGACTAGCGGGGGGAACGAGCAGTACTTC. Translated: CASSDGTSGGNEQYF.

This chain joins TRBV11-2 and TRBJ2-1; 11 bases line up with TRBD2. From germline, CDR1 is SGHAT and CDR2 FQNNGV. This CDR3 comprises 15 residues. The V gene end was trimmed by 0 bases and the J gene end by 12 bases; junction bases not matched to a gene: 7. The CDR3 sequence is CASSLDGLAGGAQFF. The CDR3 bases are TGTGCCAGCAGCTTAGATGGACTAGCGGGTGGGGCGCAGTTCTTC.

The chain joins TRBV10-3 to TRBJ2-4; the match to TRBD1 covers 7 bases. In germline, CDR1 is ENHRY, CDR2 SYGVKD. The length of the CDR3 is 14 residues. After removal of 1 base from V and 8 bases from J, the junction contained 5 bases not matched to a gene. The CDR3 sequence: CAISEYDRADIQYF. The CDR3 region has the DNA TGTGCCATCAGTGAGTATGACAGGGCTGACATTCAGTACTTC.

This rearrangement joins TRBV7-9 to TRBJ2-7; 7 nucleotides line up with TRBD1. The CDR3 is 15 residues long. CDR1 and CDR2 from the germline V gene are SEHNR and FQNEAQ (reference sequence). V was pared by 1 base and J by 2 bases, with 5 bases of the junction left unmatched. The CDR3 region has the DNA TGTGCCAGCAGCTTAGGAGGGACAGAGACCTACGAGCAGTACTTC. Amino acid sequence: CASSLGGTETYEQYF.

Points on this clone: Within the sample, other DNA sequences also encode this same CDR3. The J gene is TRBJ1-2, the V gene TRBV28; the D gene is possibly TRBD1 (6 bases). The germline V and J ends were trimmed by 3 bases and 0 bases, with 8 bases remaining between them. The germline V gene has CDR1 MDHEN and CDR2 SYDVKM. This CDR3 has 14 amino acids. DNA of the CDR3: TGTGCCAGCAGTTTTCAGGGGACTAACTATGGCTACACCTTC. Its protein is CASSFQGTNYGYTF.

The chain has TRBV6-1 and TRBJ2-7, with D uncertain. From germline, CDR1 is MNHNS and CDR2 SASEGT. CDR3 length equals 11 residues. V was cut by 2 bases and J by 6 bases, with 5 bases left in between. CDR3 amino acids: CASSETPEQYF. In DNA, the CDR3 is TGTGCCAGCAGTGAAACACCCGAGCAGTACTTC.

This clone was recorded a few times. This chain joins TRBV5-4 and TRBJ2-7; 10 positions agree with TRBD1. This CDR3 contains 14 residues. Trimming removed 2 bases from V and 5 bases from J; junction bases left unmatched: 4. The germline V gene has CDR1 SGHNT and CDR2 YYREEE (reference sequence). The CDR3 sequence: CASSFGDRGHEQYF. The CDR3, as DNA: TGTGCCAGCAGCTTTGGGGACAGGGGCCACGAGCAGTACTTC. Complete variable domain (other parts from reference TRBV5-4 and TRBJ2-7): ETGVTQSPTHLIKTRGQQVTLRCSSQSGHNTVSWYQQALGQGPQFIFQYYREEENGRGNFPPRFSGLQFPNYSSELNVNALELDDSALYLCASSFGDRGHEQYFGPGTRLTVT.

Notes on this clone: Different DNA sequences within this sample yield the same CDR3. The chain uses TRBV4-1 and TRBJ1-5; 7 bases match TRBD1. Germline V gives CDR1 MGHRA, CDR2 YSYEKL. This CDR3 comprises 15 residues. The trim removed 0 bases at V and 4 bases at J, leaving 3 bases unmatched. Here the CDR3 DNA reads TGCGCCAGCAGCCAAGATAGCAGGGGGAATCAGCCCCAGCATTTT. This sequence encodes CASSQDSRGNQPQHF.